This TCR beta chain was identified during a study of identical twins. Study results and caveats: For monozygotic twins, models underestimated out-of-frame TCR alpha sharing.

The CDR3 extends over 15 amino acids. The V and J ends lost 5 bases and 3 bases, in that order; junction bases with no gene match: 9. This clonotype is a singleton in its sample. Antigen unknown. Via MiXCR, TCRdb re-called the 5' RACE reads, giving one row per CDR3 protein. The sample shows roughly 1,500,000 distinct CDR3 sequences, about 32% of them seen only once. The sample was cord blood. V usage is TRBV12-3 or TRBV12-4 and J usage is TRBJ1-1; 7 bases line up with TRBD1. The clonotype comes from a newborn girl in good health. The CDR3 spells CASSLVPDRDTEAFF. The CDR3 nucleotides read TGTGCCAGCAGTCTTGTTCCCGACAGGGACACTGAAGCTTTCTTT.